This TCR beta chain was recovered during a study of cytomegalovirus exposure and HLA in healthy donors. The PCR contained 60 Vbeta and 13 Jbeta primers. TCRdb's copy holds only in-frame clones and misses some; the assay was immunoSEQ multiplex PCR. This sample yields under 150,000 clones, of which about three quarters are seen a single time; under 7.5% belongs to the top ten. Each donor was healthy, and each was a bone marrow donor. The CDR3 runs 15 residues. The germline gives CDR1 SGHTA, CDR2 FQGNSA. Trimming pared 5 bases from V and 7 bases from J, leaving 18 bases between. Sequences were obtained from PBMCs. The gene calls are TRBV7-2 and TRBJ2-1; the D gene is possibly TRBD2 (6 bases). The TCR originated in a man between 35 and 55 years old in good health and CMV-seropositive. The CDR3 DNA is TGTGCCAGCAGCCTCCAGCCGGCGGGGCAGAATGAGCAGTTCTTC. As protein: CASSLQPAGQNEQFF. The complete variable domain, with remaining parts taken from reference TRBV7-2 and TRBJ2-1, reads GAGVSQSPSNKVTEKGKDVELRCDPISGHTALYWYRQSLGQGLEFLIYFQGNSAPDKSGLPSDRFSAERTGGSVSTLTIQRTQQEDSAVYLCASSLQPAGQNEQFFGPGTRLTVL.